This is a list of T cell receptor beta chains from one sample in a study of shared clonotypes between healthy human individuals. Profiled with immunoSEQ multiplex PCR; TCRdb holds only in-frame clones, not every one. The sample holds some 240,000 clones, about 69% seen once. The sequenced sample was memory CD4+ T cells sorted from blood. The source of these receptors is a man aged 25-40 years in good health. Both conserved end residues are part of each CDR3. Each record gives: J gene, D gene, clone size, V gene, CDR3 protein, CDR3 DNA. The D gene is left open where the match is weak. The size of a clone is reported for some rows only, either as once, few or many, or as a class for expanded clones.

j_gene: TRBJ2-1; d_gene: -; abundance: -; v_gene: TRBV7-2; CDR3aa: CASSKTGGSTEQFF; CDR3nt: TGTGCCAGCAGCAAAACGGGCGGTTCAACGGAGCAGTTCTTC
j_gene: TRBJ2-5; d_gene: -; abundance: -; v_gene: TRBV7-2; CDR3aa: CASSTYQETQYF; CDR3nt: TGTGCCAGCAGTACGTACCAAGAGACCCAGTACTTC
j_gene: TRBJ1-5; d_gene: TRBD1; abundance: -; v_gene: TRBV7-8; CDR3aa: CASSLRGEPGGAGVGPQHF; CDR3nt: TGTGCCAGCAGCTTAAGGGGGGAACCAGGGGGCGCAGGTGTGGGGCCCCAGCATTTT
j_gene: TRBJ2-3; d_gene: TRBD2; abundance: -; v_gene: TRBV6-5; CDR3aa: CASSLRGVPTDTQYF; CDR3nt: TGTGCCAGCAGTTTGCGGGGGGTGCCCACAGATACGCAGTATTTT
j_gene: TRBJ1-5; d_gene: -; abundance: -; v_gene: TRBV5-4; CDR3aa: CASSPEGGRHQPQHF; CDR3nt: TGTGCCAGCAGCCCTGAGGGGGGACGACATCAGCCCCAGCATTTT
j_gene: TRBJ1-4; d_gene: -; abundance: few; v_gene: TRBV5-5; CDR3aa: CASSLIGPTNEKLFF; CDR3nt: TGTGCCAGCAGCTTGATCGGGCCAACTAATGAAAAACTGTTTTTT
j_gene: TRBJ2-5; d_gene: -; abundance: few; v_gene: TRBV9; CDR3aa: CASSREGGRETQYF; CDR3nt: TGTGCCAGCAGCAGAGAAGGGGGGCGAGAGACCCAGTACTTC
j_gene: TRBJ2-1; d_gene: -; abundance: -; v_gene: TRBV28; CDR3aa: CASSYWVDNEQFF; CDR3nt: TGTGCCAGCAGTTATTGGGTTGACAATGAGCAGTTCTTC
j_gene: TRBJ2-3; d_gene: TRBD1; abundance: -; v_gene: TRBV4-3; CDR3aa: CASSQDAPRGLGTDTQYF; CDR3nt: TGCGCCAGCAGCCAAGATGCCCCCAGGGGGCTGGGCACAGATACGCAGTATTTT
j_gene: TRBJ2-2; d_gene: -; abundance: few; v_gene: TRBV10-1; CDR3aa: CASSEIRVTGELFF; CDR3nt: TGCGCCAGCAGTGAGATCAGGGTCACCGGGGAGCTGTTTTTT
j_gene: TRBJ2-5; d_gene: -; abundance: -; v_gene: TRBV7-9; CDR3aa: CASTPGQETQYF; CDR3nt: TGTGCCAGCACTCCAGGACAAGAGACCCAGTACTTC
j_gene: TRBJ2-2; d_gene: -; abundance: -; v_gene: TRBV4-3; CDR3aa: CASSQGGGRAGAGELFF; CDR3nt: TGCGCCAGCAGCCAAGGAGGGGGGAGGGCAGGGGCCGGGGAGCTGTTTTTT
j_gene: TRBJ1-5; d_gene: -; abundance: -; v_gene: TRBV28; CDR3aa: CASSQAGGSNQPQHF; CDR3nt: TGTGCCAGCAGCCAAGCGGGCGGCAGCAATCAGCCCCAGCATTTT
j_gene: TRBJ1-3; d_gene: -; abundance: -; v_gene: TRBV28; CDR3aa: CASSLRAAGYPSGNTIYF; CDR3nt: TGTGCCAGCAGTTTACGGGCCGCGGGTTACCCCTCTGGAAACACCATATATTTT
j_gene: TRBJ1-5; d_gene: -; abundance: -; v_gene: TRBV2; CDR3aa: CASRNPGGYSNQPQHF; CDR3nt: TGTGCCAGCAGGAATCCGGGGGGGTATAGCAATCAGCCCCAGCATTTT
j_gene: TRBJ1-4; d_gene: TRBD1; abundance: -; v_gene: TRBV29-1; CDR3aa: CSGSTGGGNEKLFF; CDR3nt: TGCAGCGGATCAACAGGGGGAGGTAATGAAAAACTGTTTTTT
j_gene: TRBJ1-1; d_gene: -; abundance: many; v_gene: TRBV25-1; CDR3aa: CASSRRGALFEAFF; CDR3nt: TGTGCCAGCAGTCGTCGGGGGGCCCTATTTGAAGCTTTCTTT
j_gene: TRBJ2-1; d_gene: TRBD2; abundance: -; v_gene: TRBV5-8; CDR3aa: CASSLGLAGVWNEQFF; CDR3nt: TGTGCCAGCAGCCTAGGACTAGCGGGAGTTTGGAATGAGCAGTTCTTC
j_gene: TRBJ2-7; d_gene: -; abundance: -; v_gene: TRBV18; CDR3aa: CASSSQGFSYEQYF; CDR3nt: TGTGCCAGCTCATCACAGGGTTTCTCCTACGAGCAGTACTTC
j_gene: TRBJ1-4; d_gene: TRBD1; abundance: -; v_gene: TRBV6-6; CDR3aa: CASRIIRGRGEKLFF; CDR3nt: TGTGCCAGCAGAATAATTAGGGGGCGCGGTGAAAAACTGTTTTTT
j_gene: TRBJ2-1; d_gene: TRBD2; abundance: once; v_gene: TRBV5-4; CDR3aa: CASSLSGRAYNEQFF; CDR3nt: TGTGCCAGCAGCTTGTCCGGGAGGGCCTACAATGAGCAGTTCTTC
j_gene: TRBJ2-3; d_gene: -; abundance: -; v_gene: TRBV10-2; CDR3aa: CASSVEGRRTDTQYF; CDR3nt: TGCGCCAGCAGTGTCGAGGGCCGTCGCACAGATACGCAGTATTTT
j_gene: TRBJ2-1; d_gene: TRBD2; abundance: -; v_gene: TRBV5-4; CDR3aa: CASSLGLAGEDEQFF; CDR3nt: TGTGCCAGCAGCCTGGGTCTAGCGGGAGAGGATGAGCAGTTCTTC
j_gene: TRBJ1-1; d_gene: -; abundance: few; v_gene: TRBV7-9; CDR3aa: CASSLDPVNTEAFF; CDR3nt: TGTGCCAGCAGCTTAGACCCCGTGAACACTGAAGCTTTCTTT
j_gene: TRBJ1-3; d_gene: -; abundance: -; v_gene: TRBV6-1; CDR3aa: CASSEYPGIGNTIYF; CDR3nt: TGTGCCAGCAGTGAATATCCCGGAATTGGAAACACCATATATTTT
j_gene: TRBJ2-3; d_gene: TRBD2; abundance: -; v_gene: TRBV5-6; CDR3aa: CASSSLTSGRAIDTQYF; CDR3nt: TGTGCCAGCAGCTCCCTTACTAGCGGGAGGGCCATAGATACGCAGTATTTT
j_gene: TRBJ2-5; d_gene: -; abundance: -; v_gene: TRBV29-1; CDR3aa: CSVAPGHGETQYF; CDR3nt: TGCAGCGTTGCTCCCGGACACGGAGAGACCCAGTACTTC
j_gene: TRBJ2-7; d_gene: -; abundance: few; v_gene: TRBV5-8; CDR3aa: CASSFRGTYEQYF; CDR3nt: TGTGCCAGCAGTTTCAGGGGAACCTACGAGCAGTACTTC
j_gene: TRBJ2-2; d_gene: TRBD1; abundance: -; v_gene: TRBV6-4; CDR3aa: CASSPQGGQGTGELFF; CDR3nt: TGTGCCAGCAGTCCTCAAGGGGGCCAGGGCACCGGGGAGCTGTTTTTT
j_gene: TRBJ2-6; d_gene: TRBD2; abundance: few; v_gene: TRBV11-2; CDR3aa: CASSSRLAGVVGANVLTF; CDR3nt: TGTGCCAGCAGCTCCAGACTAGCGGGAGTCGTCGGGGCCAACGTCCTGACTTTC
j_gene: TRBJ2-3; d_gene: TRBD1; abundance: -; v_gene: TRBV5-1; CDR3aa: CASRSGQGYTDTQYF; CDR3nt: TGCGCCAGCAGGTCGGGACAGGGGTACACAGATACGCAGTATTTT
j_gene: TRBJ1-2; d_gene: -; abundance: -; v_gene: TRBV5-6; CDR3aa: CASRRDRFGYTF; CDR3nt: TGTGCCAGCAGACGAGACAGGTTTGGCTACACCTTC
j_gene: TRBJ2-3; d_gene: -; abundance: -; v_gene: TRBV9; CDR3aa: CASSPREPGLEDTQYF; CDR3nt: TGTGCCAGCAGCCCCCGCGAGCCGGGTCTTGAGGATACGCAGTATTTT
j_gene: TRBJ2-5; d_gene: -; abundance: -; v_gene: TRBV7-2; CDR3aa: CASSPAPPFQETQYF; CDR3nt: TGTGCCAGCAGCCCCGCCCCCCCCTTTCAAGAGACCCAGTACTTC
j_gene: TRBJ2-1; d_gene: -; abundance: -; v_gene: TRBV19; CDR3aa: CASSMSRPSYNEQFF; CDR3nt: TGTGCCAGTAGTATGTCCCGGCCCTCCTACAATGAGCAGTTCTTC
j_gene: TRBJ2-1; d_gene: -; abundance: -; v_gene: TRBV28; CDR3aa: CASRDVSGTSSYNEQFF; CDR3nt: TGTGCCAGCAGGGACGTAAGCGGGACAAGCTCCTACAATGAGCAGTTCTTC
j_gene: TRBJ2-1; d_gene: TRBD2; abundance: -; v_gene: TRBV30; CDR3aa: CAWSSPPNGLAGGYEQFF; CDR3nt: TGTGCCTGGAGTTCACCCCCCAATGGACTAGCGGGAGGGTATGAGCAGTTCTTC
j_gene: TRBJ1-1; d_gene: -; abundance: -; v_gene: TRBV7-3; CDR3aa: CASSWYRDTEAFF; CDR3nt: TGTGCCAGCAGCTGGTACCGCGACACTGAAGCTTTCTTT
j_gene: TRBJ1-3; d_gene: TRBD1; abundance: -; v_gene: TRBV7-4; CDR3aa: CASSLGGRGPGNTIYF; CDR3nt: TGTGCCAGCAGCTTAGGTGGCAGGGGGCCTGGAAACACCATATATTTT
j_gene: TRBJ1-5; d_gene: -; abundance: -; v_gene: TRBV4-2; CDR3aa: CASSQESGDQPQHF; CDR3nt: TGTGCCAGCAGCCAAGAGTCGGGAGATCAGCCCCAGCATTTT
j_gene: TRBJ2-5; d_gene: -; abundance: few; v_gene: TRBV5-1; CDR3aa: CASSLNRSGINRETQYF; CDR3nt: TGCGCCAGCAGCTTGAATCGTTCGGGAATCAACAGGGAGACCCAGTACTTC
j_gene: TRBJ2-1; d_gene: TRBD2; abundance: -; v_gene: TRBV6-4; CDR3aa: CASSAPGLAEYNEQFF; CDR3nt: TGTGCCAGCAGTGCCCCGGGACTAGCGGAGTACAATGAGCAGTTCTTC
j_gene: TRBJ2-7; d_gene: -; abundance: once; v_gene: TRBV6-6; CDR3aa: CASSYSFKDYEQYF; CDR3nt: TGTGCCAGCAGTTACTCTTTTAAGGACTACGAGCAGTACTTC
j_gene: TRBJ1-1; d_gene: -; abundance: -; v_gene: TRBV5-8; CDR3aa: CASSLGIDREAFF; CDR3nt: TGTGCCAGCAGCCTCGGTATCGACAGGGAAGCTTTCTTT
j_gene: TRBJ2-3; d_gene: -; abundance: -; v_gene: TRBV6-1; CDR3aa: CASSVSYKDTQYF; CDR3nt: TGTGCCAGCTCCGTCAGTTATAAAGATACGCAGTATTTT
j_gene: TRBJ2-7; d_gene: TRBD2; abundance: few; v_gene: TRBV7-8; CDR3aa: CASSSLLAGQAYEQYF; CDR3nt: TGTGCCAGCAGCTCACTCCTAGCGGGGCAAGCCTACGAGCAGTACTTC
j_gene: TRBJ2-2; d_gene: -; abundance: once; v_gene: TRBV7-2; CDR3aa: CASTKVGELFF; CDR3nt: TGTGCCAGCACCAAAGTCGGGGAGCTGTTTTTT
j_gene: TRBJ2-3; d_gene: TRBD1; abundance: -; v_gene: TRBV5-4; CDR3aa: CASSLDRGTQYF; CDR3nt: TGTGCCAGCAGCTTGGACAGGGGTACGCAGTATTTT
j_gene: TRBJ2-3; d_gene: TRBD2; abundance: -; v_gene: TRBV7-9; CDR3aa: CASSLTTGGPDTQYF; CDR3nt: TGTGCCAGCAGCTTAACGACGGGAGGGCCAGATACGCAGTATTTT
j_gene: TRBJ2-5; d_gene: -; abundance: once; v_gene: TRBV10-3; CDR3aa: CAINPGTRQETQYF; CDR3nt: TGTGCCATCAATCCTGGGACGCGCCAAGAGACCCAGTACTTC
j_gene: TRBJ2-5; d_gene: TRBD2; abundance: few; v_gene: TRBV5-1; CDR3aa: CASSRPLAEETQYF; CDR3nt: TGCGCCAGCAGCCGGCCACTAGCGGAAGAGACCCAGTACTTC